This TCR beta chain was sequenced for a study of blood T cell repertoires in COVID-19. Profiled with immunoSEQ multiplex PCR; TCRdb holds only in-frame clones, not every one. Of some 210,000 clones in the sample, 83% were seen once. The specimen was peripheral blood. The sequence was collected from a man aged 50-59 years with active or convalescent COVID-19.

CDR3 in DNA: TGCAGCGTTGAGAGGTGGCAGAGGGAGACCCAGTACTTC. It is translated as CSVERWQRETQYF. The J gene is TRBJ2-5, the V gene TRBV29-1; unclear D gene. The ends were cut back, 3 bases at V and 5 bases at J, with 13 bases in the middle. This CDR3 spans 13 amino acids. CDR1 and CDR2 from the germline V gene are SQVTM and ANQGSEA.